Listed here are 30 T cell receptor beta chains from one sample, sequenced in a study of molecular identifiers for immune sequencing clone quantification. TCRdb redid the calling of the PCR reads with MiXCR, one entry per CDR3 protein. This table holds hundreds of thousands of distinct CDR3 sequences, around a fifth found once. Sequenced: naive CD8+ T cells from blood, with Jurkat cell RNA spiked in. Sample subset: FACS-sorted CD8+CD4-CCR7+CD45RA+ naive T cells. The receptors shown here come from a human donor in good health. Some libraries in this study had Jurkat cell RNA spiked in.

This clonotype was observed many times. The genes are TRBV7-8 and TRBJ1-2, with 7 nucleotides matching TRBD1. Germline CDR1 SGHVS, CDR2 FQNEAQ. V dropped 5 bases and J dropped 0; count of bases not matched to a gene: 6. This CDR3 spans 15 amino acids. In DNA, the CDR3 is TGTGCCAGCAGCCTTAACAGGGGCCCTAACTATGGCTACACCTTC. This sequence encodes CASSLNRGPNYGYTF. Using reference TRBV7-8 and TRBJ1-2 for the parts outside the CDR3, the full variable domain is GAGVSQSPRYKVAKRGQDVALRCDPISGHVSLFWYQQALGQGPEFLTYFQNEAQLDKSGLPSDRFFAERPEGSVSTLKIQRTQQEDSAVYLCASSLNRGPNYGYTFGSGTRLTVV.

A word on this clonotype: A much larger clone differs by one base, so this may be a read error. The V call is TRBV19, the J call TRBJ1-5, with TRBD1 matching 7 bases. The CDR3 totals 15 residues. Germline CDR1 and CDR2: LNHDA and SQIVND (reference sequence). The CDR3 loop reads CACRKAGQTQFSQHF. DNA for the CDR3: TGTGCCTGTAGGAAAGCGGGACAGACGCAATTTTCCCAGCATTTT.

This clonotype was recorded at least ten times. The V gene is TRBV7-6, the J gene TRBJ2-7; TRBD1 matches at 10 bases. In germline, CDR1 is SGHVS, CDR2 FNYEAQ. This CDR3 is 14 amino acids long. V was pared by 5 bases and J by 3 bases, with 4 bases of the junction left unmatched. CDR3 loop: CASSPGQGDYEQYF. DNA for the CDR3: TGTGCCAGCAGCCCAGGACAGGGGGACTACGAGCAGTACTTC.

This clonotype has only a few counts. This chain joins TRBV19 and TRBJ2-7, with TRBD1 matching 9 bases. Trimming at V came to 2 bases and at J to 4 bases, leaving 9 bases not matched to a gene. The CDR3 length is 16 residues. Germline CDR1 LNHDA, CDR2 SQIVND (reference sequence). The CDR3 DNA is TGTGCCAGTAGTATAACGGACAGGGGAAATGGGTACGAGCAGTACTTC. This sequence encodes CASSITDRGNGYEQYF.

As to this clonotype: A much larger clone lies one base from this, so it may be a read error. The chain carries TRBV5-6 and TRBJ2-3; possible D gene TRBD2, 6 bases. Germline V gene data show CDR1 as SGHDT and CDR2 as YYEEEE. This CDR3 is built from 15 residues. The chain's CDR3 is CAGSIWTGTTDTQYF. For the CDR3, the DNA is TGTGCCGGCAGCATATGGACGGGGACTACAGATACGCAGTATTTT.

Concerning this clonotype: Just one base apart from a much larger clone, this may be a read error. J is TRBJ2-2 and V is TRBV2; TRBD2 is a possible D gene (5 bases). Deletions cut 7 bases from V and 3 bases from J, with 21 bases between. The CDR3 runs to 17 residues. Germline CDR1 reads SNHLY; CDR2 reads FYNNEI. This CDR3 is CASKSSRDEGYTGELFF. The CDR3 DNA sequence: TGTGCCAGCAAAAGCTCCCGGGATGAAGGGTACACCGGGGAGCTGTTTTTT.

This clonotype has a handful of counts. The junction shows a germline mismatch at one end, possibly a read error. The gene calls are TRBV6-6 and TRBJ1-4; D ambiguous. Per the germline V gene, CDR1 is MNHNY and CDR2 is SVGAGI (reference sequence). The CDR3 consists of 10 residues. CDR3 loop: CASGEEKLPF. In DNA form, the CDR3 reads TGTGCCAGTGGAGAGGAAAAACTGCCTTTT.

This clonotype was observed a few times. The rearrangement uses TRBV12-3 or TRBV12-4 and TRBJ1-3; D not resolved. The CDR3 loop spans 12 amino acids. V was cut by 6 bases and J by 4 bases, with 7 bases left in between. The CDR3 bases are TGTGCCAGCAGCCCCGGAGGAAACACCATATATTTT. Translating gives CASSPGGNTIYF.

Comments on this clonotype: This may come from a read error, since a much larger clone is one base off. This chain joins TRBV4-1 and TRBJ2-7, with 7 bases lining up with TRBD1. Germline CDR1 and CDR2: MGHRA and YSYEKL. The CDR3 sequence is 14 residues long. The CDR3 spells CAGSAQGTPYEQYF. The CDR3 region has the DNA TGCGCCGGCAGCGCACAGGGGACCCCCTACGAGCAGTACTTC.

V gene TRBV5-6 combines with J gene TRBJ2-7; 9 bases map to TRBD1. Germline loops: CDR1 SGHDT, CDR2 YYEEEE. The CDR3 runs 15 residues. The V gene end was trimmed by 5 bases and the J gene end by 6 bases; junction bases not matched to a gene: 12. As DNA, the CDR3 is TGTGCCAGCAGGGGACAGGGTGCCCCTCCTGGCGAGCAGTACTTC. It is translated as CASRGQGAPPGEQYF. Full variable domain (missing parts from reference TRBV5-6 and TRBJ2-7): DAGVTQSPTHLIKTRGQQVTLRCSPKSGHDTVSWYQQALGQGPQFIFQYYEEEERQRGNFPDRFSGHQFPNYSSELNVNALLLGDSALYLCASRGQGAPPGEQYFGPGTRLTVT.

About this clonotype: Possible read error: a much larger clone is one base away. This rearrangement joins TRBV13 to TRBJ1-1, with 9 bases that match TRBD1. CDR1 and CDR2 (germline): PRHDT, FYEKMQ (reference sequence). This CDR3 is 17 amino acids long. J was trimmed by 5 bases and V by 4 bases; bases with no gene match: 14. The DNA of the CDR3 is TGTGCCAGCAGCTCTCAGTCGGGACAGGGTTCCTTGACTGAAGCTTTCTTT. Translation gives CASSSQSGQGSLTEAFF. Looking up the rest from reference TRBV13 and TRBJ1-1 gives the full variable domain: AAGVIQSPRHLIKEKRETATLKCYPIPRHDTVYWYQQGPGQDPQFLISFYEKMQSDKGSIPDRFSAQQFSDYHSELNMSSLELGDSALYFCASSSQSGQGSLTEAFFGQGTRLTVV.

This clonotype appeared many times. The gene calls are TRBV14 and TRBJ2-1; D remains unclear. The CDR3 is 15 amino acids. CDR1 and CDR2 from the germline V gene are SGHDN and FVKESK. Trimming cost V 1 base and J 2 bases, with 9 bases left between them. The CDR3 region is CASSQGFDAYNEQFF. The CDR3 DNA sequence: TGTGCCAGCAGCCAAGGGTTTGACGCCTACAATGAGCAGTTCTTC.

Ten or more counts support this clonotype. The chain links TRBV12-3 or TRBV12-4 to TRBJ2-7; D possibly corresponds to TRBD2 (6 bases). V dropped 6 bases and J dropped 2 bases, with 17 bases sitting between them. CDR3 size: 15 residues. CDR3 loop: CASRASGTGAYEQYF. Here the CDR3 DNA reads TGTGCCAGCAGAGCGTCCGGGACTGGAGCCTACGAGCAGTACTTC.

This clonotype appeared many times. This chain connects TRBV5-4 to TRBJ2-1, with 7 bases identical to TRBD2. In germline, CDR1 is SGHNT, CDR2 YYREEE (reference sequence). V gave up 7 bases and J gave up 8 bases; unmatched junction bases: 15. This CDR3 region has 15 residues. The CDR3 loop reads CASALAGVMEDEQFF. The CDR3 region has the DNA TGTGCCAGCGCCTTGGCGGGAGTAATGGAGGATGAGCAGTTCTTC.

This clonotype was found many times. This chain joins TRBV7-2 and TRBJ2-5; no reliable D call. Trimming took off 2 bases at V and 2 bases at J, with 18 bases between the two ends. Germline lookup yields CDR1 SGHTA and CDR2 FQGNSA. The CDR3 is made up of 17 amino acids. The CDR3 spells CASSLKLVYGTQETQYF. The CDR3 nucleotides read TGTGCCAGCAGCTTAAAATTAGTTTACGGAACACAAGAGACCCAGTACTTC.

V usage is TRBV4-1 and J usage is TRBJ1-1; D may be TRBD1 (6 bases). Germline V lookup: CDR1 MGHRA, CDR2 YSYEKL. V was shortened by 0 bases and J by 7 bases, with 15 bases between the two germline ends. This CDR3 has 15 residues. CDR3 DNA: TGCGCCAGCAGCCAAGAGCCCGCTGGGGGCAATGAAGCTTTCTTT. The encoded protein is CASSQEPAGGNEAFF.

This clonotype was picked up a small number of times. This rearrangement joins TRBV6-5 to TRBJ2-1; TRBD2 aligns across 8 bases. Germline V CDR1 and CDR2: MNHEY, SVGAGI. V was clipped by 6 bases and J by 2 bases; unmatched bases: 9. The CDR3 consists of 16 residues. The CDR3 sequence is CASSFTGTSAYNEQFF. The CDR3 DNA reads as TGTGCCAGCAGCTTCACCGGGACTAGTGCCTACAATGAGCAGTTCTTC.

This clonotype was counted many times. This rearrangement joins TRBV14 to TRBJ2-2; 7 bases are shared with TRBD2. J was trimmed by 3 bases and V by 0 bases; bases with no gene match: 1. Per germline, CDR1 SGHDN and CDR2 FVKESK. This CDR3 has 15 residues. The CDR3 loop is CASSQDAGDTGELFF. The CDR3 DNA reads as TGTGCCAGCAGCCAAGATGCGGGAGACACCGGGGAGCTGTTTTTT.

For this clonotype: At one end the junction does not follow the germline gene, possibly because of a read error. The rearrangement joins TRBV7-9 to TRBJ2-3; D is perhaps TRBD2 (6 bases). Germline CDR1 and CDR2: SEHNR and FQNEAQ (reference sequence). The length of the CDR3 is 15 residues. The CDR3 protein is CASSPSRGRSDTQSF. The DNA for the CDR3 is TGTGCCAGCAGCCCGAGTCGGGGGAGGTCCGATACGCAGTCTTTT.

This clonotype was observed a few times. The CDR3 loop is CASSEWAPANYGYTF. The CDR3 DNA follows: TGTGCCAGCAGCGAGTGGGCTCCGGCTAACTATGGCTACACCTTC. The chain joins TRBV9 to TRBJ1-2; D not certain. Germline CDR1 reads SGDLS; CDR2 reads YYNGEE. The CDR3 extends over 15 amino acids. The germline V and J ends were trimmed by 3 bases and 0 bases, with 12 bases remaining between them.

This clonotype was observed a handful of times. The DNA of the CDR3 is TGTGCCAGTAGTATAGATCCGGACAGCTCCTACGAGCAGTACTTC. As protein: CASSIDPDSSYEQYF. The chain links TRBV19 to TRBJ2-7, with D maybe TRBD1 (6 bases). Deletions cut 0 bases from V and 0 bases from J, with 9 bases between. Germline CDR1 reads LNHDA; CDR2 reads SQIVND (reference sequence). The CDR3 covers 15 residues. The entire variable domain, with the rest obtained from reference TRBV19 and TRBJ2-7, is as follows: DGGITQSPKYLFRKEGQNVTLSCEQNLNHDAMYWYRQDPGQGLRLIYYSQIVNDFQKGDIAEGYSVSREKKESFPLTVTSAQKNPTAFYLCASSIDPDSSYEQYFGPGTRLTVT.

This clonotype appeared a few times. At one of its ends the junction is not consistent with the germline gene, which may arise from a read error. V gene TRBV28 combines with J gene TRBJ2-1; 9 positions match TRBD2. The CDR3 contains 15 residues. Germline V gives CDR1 MDHEN, CDR2 SYDVKM. CDR3 loop: CASSSLTSGNNERFF. As DNA, the CDR3 is TGTGCCAGCAGTTCGCTGACTAGCGGAAACAATGAGCGGTTCTTC.

This clonotype was seen ten or more times. CDR3 protein: CASSRQGALSTETQYF. DNA of the CDR3: TGTGCCAGCAGCAGACAGGGGGCCCTTTCTACGGAGACCCAGTACTTC. The V call is TRBV27, the J call TRBJ2-5, with 10 nucleotides matching TRBD1. V lost 6 bases and J lost 5; bases outside the gene matches: 12. This CDR3 has 16 residues. CDR1 is MNHEY and CDR2 is SMNVEV in the germline V gene (reference sequence).

In regard to this clonotype: Just one base apart from a much larger clone, this may be a read error. J is TRBJ2-7 and V is TRBV6-1; 9 nucleotides agree with TRBD1. The CDR3 runs 12 residues. Germline CDR1 and CDR2: MNHNS and SASEGT. The CDR3 protein is CTSKGQGYEQYF. As DNA, the CDR3 is TGTACCAGCAAGGGACAGGGATACGAGCAGTACTTC.

A few counts support this clonotype. The rearrangement links TRBV7-9 to TRBJ2-3, with 8 bases matching TRBD2. V lost 5 bases and J lost 5; bases outside the gene matches: 12. Germline V gene data show CDR1 as SEHNR and CDR2 as FQNEAQ (reference sequence). CDR3 length equals 16 residues. The CDR3 here is CASSLVVGLAGDTQYF. Written as DNA, the CDR3 is TGTGCCAGCAGCCTAGTGGTAGGGCTAGCGGGAGATACGCAGTATTTT.

The V and J genes are TRBV7-9 and TRBJ1-6; D not certain. Germline V gene lookup returns CDR1 SEHNR and CDR2 FQNEAQ (reference sequence). This CDR3 region has 17 residues. The ends were cut back, 4 bases at V and 9 bases at J, with 22 bases in the middle. The CDR3 sequence is CASSSTPRATGGSPLHF. CDR3 coding DNA: TGTGCCAGCAGCTCAACCCCTCGGGCGACGGGAGGTTCACCCCTCCACTTT.

This clonotype was recorded at least ten times. The rearrangement uses TRBV7-8 and TRBJ2-1, with a possible D match to TRBD2 (5 bases). Germline CDR1 SGHVS, CDR2 FQNEAQ. The CDR3 loop spans 15 amino acids. V dropped 1 base and J dropped 7 bases, with 14 bases sitting between them. The CDR3 sequence is CASSLGRSGWNEQFF. The CDR3 DNA sequence: TGTGCCAGCAGCTTAGGGAGGTCGGGGTGGAATGAGCAGTTCTTC. The whole variable domain, remainder taken from reference TRBV7-8 and TRBJ2-1, is GAGVSQSPRYKVAKRGQDVALRCDPISGHVSLFWYQQALGQGPEFLTYFQNEAQLDKSGLPSDRFFAERPEGSVSTLKIQRTQQEDSAVYLCASSLGRSGWNEQFFGPGTRLTVL.

This clonotype was detected many times. The chain uses TRBV29-1 and TRBJ2-2, with unresolved D. This CDR3 contains 13 residues. V was trimmed by 6 bases and J by 1 base, leaving 9 bases between them. Germline V gene sequence: CDR1 SQVTM, CDR2 ANQGSEA. Here the CDR3 DNA reads TGCAGCGTACTTGGGGTGAACACCGGGGAGCTGTTTTTT. It codes for CSVLGVNTGELFF.

The chain employs TRBV7-2 and TRBJ2-7; 13 nucleotides agree with TRBD2. The germline gives CDR1 SGHTA, CDR2 FQGNSA. Trimming at V came to 5 bases and at J to 5 bases, leaving 6 bases not matched to a gene. The CDR3 sequence is 15 residues long. In nucleotides, the CDR3 is TGTGCCAGCAGCCTCACCGGGACTAGCGGGGACGAGCAGTACTTC. Protein product: CASSLTGTSGDEQYF.

Concerning this clonotype itself: This may come from a read error, since a much larger clone is one base off. The rearrangement links TRBV19 to TRBJ2-7; D might be TRBD2 (5 bases). CDR1 is LNHDA, CDR2 SQIVND, per germline (reference sequence). The CDR3 contains 13 residues. V dropped 6 bases and J dropped 13 bases, with 22 bases sitting between them. The CDR3 DNA is TGTGCCAGTAGCAGCGGACCCTCCCTCGGGCATTACTTC. Translation: CASSSGPSLGHYF.